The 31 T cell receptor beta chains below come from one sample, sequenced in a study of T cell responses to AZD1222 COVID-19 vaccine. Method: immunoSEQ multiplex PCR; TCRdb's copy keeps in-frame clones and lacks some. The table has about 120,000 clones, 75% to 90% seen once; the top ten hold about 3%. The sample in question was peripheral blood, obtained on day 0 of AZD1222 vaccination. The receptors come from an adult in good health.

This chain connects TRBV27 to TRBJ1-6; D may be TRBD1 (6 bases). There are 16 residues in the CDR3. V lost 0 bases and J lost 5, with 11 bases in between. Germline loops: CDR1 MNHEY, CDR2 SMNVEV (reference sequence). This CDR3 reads CASSLSPGANNSPLHF. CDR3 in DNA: TGTGCCAGCAGTTTATCGCCGGGGGCGAATAATTCACCCCTCCACTTT.

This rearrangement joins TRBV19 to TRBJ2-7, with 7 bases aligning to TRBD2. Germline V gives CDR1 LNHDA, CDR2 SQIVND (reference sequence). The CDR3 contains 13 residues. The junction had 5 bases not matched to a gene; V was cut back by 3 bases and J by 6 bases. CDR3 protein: CASSIAGVAEQYF. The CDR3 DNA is TGTGCCAGTAGTATCGCGGGGGTTGCCGAGCAGTACTTC.

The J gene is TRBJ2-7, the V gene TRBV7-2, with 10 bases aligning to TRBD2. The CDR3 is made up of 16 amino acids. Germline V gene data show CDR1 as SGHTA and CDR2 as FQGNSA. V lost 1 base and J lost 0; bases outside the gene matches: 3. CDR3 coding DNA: TGTGCCAGCAGCTTAGGGGGGACTAGCGCCTCCTACGAGCAGTACTTC. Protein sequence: CASSLGGTSASYEQYF.

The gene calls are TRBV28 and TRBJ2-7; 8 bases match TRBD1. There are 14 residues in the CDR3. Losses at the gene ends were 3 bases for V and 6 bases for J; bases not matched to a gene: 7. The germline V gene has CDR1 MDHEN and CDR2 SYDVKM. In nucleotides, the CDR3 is TGTGCCAGCAGTTTCCGGACAGGGCGGCTCGAGCAGTACTTC. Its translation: CASSFRTGRLEQYF.

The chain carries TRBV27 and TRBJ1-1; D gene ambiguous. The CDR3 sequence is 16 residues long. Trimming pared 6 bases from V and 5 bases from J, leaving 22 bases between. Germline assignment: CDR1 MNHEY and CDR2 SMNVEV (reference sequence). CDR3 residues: CASRVISIGPSTEAFF. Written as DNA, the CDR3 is TGTGCCAGCAGGGTGATTAGTATCGGGCCTTCGACTGAAGCTTTCTTT.

The CDR3 here is CASSVGGSNEQFF. In DNA, the CDR3 is TGTGCCAGCAGCGTAGGCGGGAGCAATGAGCAGTTCTTC. The rearrangement uses TRBV9 and TRBJ2-1, with TRBD2 matching 7 bases. After removal of 0 bases from V and 6 bases from J, the junction contained 0 bases not matched to a gene. CDR1 SGDLS and CDR2 YYNGEE come from the germline V gene. The CDR3 loop spans 13 amino acids.

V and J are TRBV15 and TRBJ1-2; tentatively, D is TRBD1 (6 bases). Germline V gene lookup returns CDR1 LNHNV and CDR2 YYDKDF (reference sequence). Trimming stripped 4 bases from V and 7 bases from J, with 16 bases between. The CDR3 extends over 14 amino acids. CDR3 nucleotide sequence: TGTGCCACCAGCACAGGGGATAGGCGCTTTGGCTACACCTTC. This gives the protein CATSTGDRRFGYTF.

The CDR3 spells CASSFIGALITRNTEAFF. In DNA form, the CDR3 reads TGTGCCAGCAGTTTTATTGGGGCACTAATCACTCGGAACACTGAAGCTTTCTTT. The V gene is TRBV3-1 (or the pseudogene TRBV3-2), the J gene TRBJ1-1; tentatively, D is TRBD1 (5 bases). The CDR3 spans 18 residues. The germline CDR1 and CDR2 sequences are LGHDT and YNNKEL (reference sequence). V was cut by 6 bases and J by 1 base, with 24 bases left in between.

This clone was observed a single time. The CDR3 DNA reads TGTGCCAGCAGCTCAATCATGGGTCAGCCCCAGCATTTT. Translating it yields CASSSIMGQPQHF. The chain has TRBV7-2 and TRBJ1-5; no firm D call. Trimming cost V 4 bases and J 6 bases, with 10 bases left between them. CDR1 is SGHTA, CDR2 FQGNSA, per germline. The CDR3 is 13 residues long. Based on the CDR3 plus reference TRBV7-2 and TRBJ1-5, the full variable domain is GAGVSQSPSNKVTEKGKDVELRCDPISGHTALYWYRQSLGQGLEFLIYFQGNSAPDKSGLPSDRFSAERTGGSVSTLTIQRTQQEDSAVYLCASSSIMGQPQHFGDGTRLSIL.

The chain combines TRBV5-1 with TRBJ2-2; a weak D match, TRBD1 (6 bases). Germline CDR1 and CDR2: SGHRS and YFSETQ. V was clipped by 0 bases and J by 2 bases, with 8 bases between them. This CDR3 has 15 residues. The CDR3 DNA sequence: TGCGCCAGCAGCTTGGCCAGGGGCAACACCGGGGAGCTGTTTTTT. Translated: CASSLARGNTGELFF.

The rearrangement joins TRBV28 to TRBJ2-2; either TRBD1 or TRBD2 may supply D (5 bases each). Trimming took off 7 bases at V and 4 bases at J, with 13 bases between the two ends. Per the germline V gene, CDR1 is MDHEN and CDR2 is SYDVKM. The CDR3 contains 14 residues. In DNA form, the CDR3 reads TGTGCCAGCATGGCCCCAGGGACCACCGGGGAGCTGTTTTTT. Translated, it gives CASMAPGTTGELFF.

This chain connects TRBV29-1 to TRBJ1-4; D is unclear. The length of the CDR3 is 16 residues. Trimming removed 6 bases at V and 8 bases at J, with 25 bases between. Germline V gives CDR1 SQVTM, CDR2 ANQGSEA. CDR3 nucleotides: TGCAGCGTGGGTCGCGGTCATTTCCCAGTAGTCGAAAAACTGTTTTTT. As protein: CSVGRGHFPVVEKLFF. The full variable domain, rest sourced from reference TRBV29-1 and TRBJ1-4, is SAVISQKPSRDICQRGTSLTIQCQVDSQVTMMFWYRQQPGQSLTLIATANQGSEATYESGFVIDKFPISRPNLTFSTLTVSNMSPEDSSIYLCSVGRGHFPVVEKLFFGSGTQLSVL.

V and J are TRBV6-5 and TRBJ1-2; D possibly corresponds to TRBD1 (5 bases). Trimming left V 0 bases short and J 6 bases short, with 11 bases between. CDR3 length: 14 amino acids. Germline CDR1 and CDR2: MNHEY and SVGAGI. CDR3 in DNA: TGTGCCAGCAGTTACTCGGGGGGGATCGATGGCTACACCTTC. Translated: CASSYSGGIDGYTF.

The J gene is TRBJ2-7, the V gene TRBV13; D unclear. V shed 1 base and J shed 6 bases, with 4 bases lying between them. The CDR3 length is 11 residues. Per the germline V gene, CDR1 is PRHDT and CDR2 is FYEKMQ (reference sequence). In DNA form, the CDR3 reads TGTGCCAGCAGCTTAGATCGCGAGCAGTACTTC. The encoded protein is CASSLDREQYF.

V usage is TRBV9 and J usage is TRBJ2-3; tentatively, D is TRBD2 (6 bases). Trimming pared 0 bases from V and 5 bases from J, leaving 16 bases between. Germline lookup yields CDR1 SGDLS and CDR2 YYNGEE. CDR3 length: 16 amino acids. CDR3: CASSVGAAGPQDTQYF. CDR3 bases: TGTGCCAGCAGCGTAGGGGCGGCGGGACCTCAAGATACGCAGTATTTT.

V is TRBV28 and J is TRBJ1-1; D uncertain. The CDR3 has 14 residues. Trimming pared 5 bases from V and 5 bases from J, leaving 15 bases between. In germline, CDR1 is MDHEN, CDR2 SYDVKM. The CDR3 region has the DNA TGTGCCAGCAGTCCGATTATGTCGTTAACTGAAGCTTTCTTT. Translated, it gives CASSPIMSLTEAFF.

For the CDR3, the DNA is TGTGCCTGGAGTCCGGGCAGGACCTACTCTGGAAACACCATATATTTT. This translates into CAWSPGRTYSGNTIYF. The chain couples TRBV30 to TRBJ1-3; D uncertain. Germline V gene lookup returns CDR1 GTSNPN and CDR2 SVGIG (reference sequence). Trimming pared 2 bases from V and 0 bases from J, leaving 14 bases between. CDR3 size: 16 residues. Variable domain in full (rest from reference TRBV30 and TRBJ1-3): SQTIHQWPATLVQPVGSPLSLECTVEGTSNPNLYWYRQAAGRGLQLLFYSVGIGQISSEVPQNLSASRPQDRQFILSSKKLLLSDSGFYLCAWSPGRTYSGNTIYFGEGSWLTVV.

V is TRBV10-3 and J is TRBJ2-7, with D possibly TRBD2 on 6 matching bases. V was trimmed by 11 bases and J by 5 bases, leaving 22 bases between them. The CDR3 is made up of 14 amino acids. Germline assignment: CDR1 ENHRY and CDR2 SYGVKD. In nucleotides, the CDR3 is TGTGCCGTGGGGGGATTCCGAGGCGGGGACGAGCAGTACTTC. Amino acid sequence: CAVGGFRGGDEQYF.

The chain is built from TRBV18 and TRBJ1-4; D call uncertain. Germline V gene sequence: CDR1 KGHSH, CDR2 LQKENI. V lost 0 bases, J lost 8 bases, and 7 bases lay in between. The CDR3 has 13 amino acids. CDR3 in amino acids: CASSPPVREKLFF. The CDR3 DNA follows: TGTGCCAGCTCACCACCAGTTAGGGAAAAACTGTTTTTT. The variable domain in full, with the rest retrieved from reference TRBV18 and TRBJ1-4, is NAGVMQNPRHLVRRRGQEARLRCSPMKGHSHVYWYRQLPEEGLKFMVYLQKENIIDESGMPKERFSAEFPKEGPSILRIQQVVRGDSAAYFCASSPPVREKLFFGSGTQLSVL.

CDR3 DNA: TGTGCCAGCAGCTTAGGGGGGGTCGGGTACGAGCAGTACTTC. This translates into CASSLGGVGYEQYF. The chain combines TRBV7-9 with TRBJ2-7; weak D call: TRBD2 (6 bases). V lost 1 base, J lost 4 bases, and 11 bases lay in between. Germline lookup yields CDR1 SEHNR and CDR2 FQNEAQ (reference sequence). The CDR3 totals 14 residues.

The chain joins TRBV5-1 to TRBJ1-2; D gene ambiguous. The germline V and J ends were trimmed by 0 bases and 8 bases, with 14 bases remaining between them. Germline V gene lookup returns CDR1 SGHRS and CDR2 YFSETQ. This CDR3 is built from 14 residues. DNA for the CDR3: TGCGCCAGCAGCTTGGAGGTGGCCTCCCGCGGCTACACCTTC. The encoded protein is CASSLEVASRGYTF. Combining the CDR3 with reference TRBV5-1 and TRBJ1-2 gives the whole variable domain KAGVTQTPRYLIKTRGQQVTLSCSPISGHRSVSWYQQTPGQGLQFLFEYFSETQRNKGNFPGRFSGRQFSNSRSEMNVSTLELGDSALYLCASSLEVASRGYTFGSGTRLTVV.

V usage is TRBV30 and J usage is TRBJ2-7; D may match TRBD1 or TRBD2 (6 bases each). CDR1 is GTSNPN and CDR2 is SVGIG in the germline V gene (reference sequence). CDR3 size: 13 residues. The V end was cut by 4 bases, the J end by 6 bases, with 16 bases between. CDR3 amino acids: CAWTPAGEVEQYF. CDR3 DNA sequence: TGTGCCTGGACCCCTGCAGGGGAGGTCGAGCAGTACTTC.

As DNA, the CDR3 is TGTGCCAGCAGCCTCCGACTAGCGGGAGCTGGGGAGCAGTTCTTC. This sequence encodes CASSLRLAGAGEQFF. The chain recombines TRBV7-8 with TRBJ2-1; 12 nucleotides line up with TRBD2. Germline CDR1 and CDR2: SGHVS and FQNEAQ. The CDR3 is made up of 15 amino acids. V trimming: 5 bases; J trimming: 10 bases; junction bases outside the gene matches: 9.

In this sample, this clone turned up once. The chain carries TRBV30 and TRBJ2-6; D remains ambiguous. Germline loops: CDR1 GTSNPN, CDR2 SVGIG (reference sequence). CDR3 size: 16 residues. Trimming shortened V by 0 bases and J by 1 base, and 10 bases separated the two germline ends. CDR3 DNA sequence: TGTGCCTGGAGTGTTCCCTTTACGTCTGGGGCCAACGTCCTGACTTTC. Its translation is CAWSVPFTSGANVLTF. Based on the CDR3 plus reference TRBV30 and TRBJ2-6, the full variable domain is SQTIHQWPATLVQPVGSPLSLECTVEGTSNPNLYWYRQAAGRGLQLLFYSVGIGQISSEVPQNLSASRPQDRQFILSSKKLLLSDSGFYLCAWSVPFTSGANVLTFGAGSRLTVL.

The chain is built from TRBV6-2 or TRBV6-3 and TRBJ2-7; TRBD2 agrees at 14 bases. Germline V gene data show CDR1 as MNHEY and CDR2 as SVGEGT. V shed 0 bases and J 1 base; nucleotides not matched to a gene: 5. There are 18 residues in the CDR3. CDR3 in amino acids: CASSYSKGLAGVSYEQYF. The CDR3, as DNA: TGTGCCAGCAGTTACTCCAAGGGACTAGCGGGAGTTTCCTACGAGCAGTACTTC.

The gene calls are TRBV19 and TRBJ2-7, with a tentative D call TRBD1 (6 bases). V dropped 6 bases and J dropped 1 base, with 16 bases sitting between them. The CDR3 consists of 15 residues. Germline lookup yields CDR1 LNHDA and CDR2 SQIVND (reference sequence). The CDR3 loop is CASSHRDTLSYEQYF. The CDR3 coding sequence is TGTGCCAGTAGCCACCGGGACACCCTTTCCTACGAGCAGTACTTC.

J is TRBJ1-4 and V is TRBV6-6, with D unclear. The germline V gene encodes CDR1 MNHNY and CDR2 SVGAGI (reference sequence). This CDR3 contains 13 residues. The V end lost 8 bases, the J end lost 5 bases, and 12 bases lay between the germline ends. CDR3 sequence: CASRLEANEKLFF. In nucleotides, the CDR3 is TGTGCCAGCCGCTTGGAAGCGAATGAAAAACTGTTTTTT.

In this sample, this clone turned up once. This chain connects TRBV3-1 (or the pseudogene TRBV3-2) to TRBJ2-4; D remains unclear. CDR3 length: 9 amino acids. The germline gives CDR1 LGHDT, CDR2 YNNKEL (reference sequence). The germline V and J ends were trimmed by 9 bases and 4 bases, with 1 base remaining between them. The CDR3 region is CASKNIQYF. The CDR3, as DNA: TGTGCCAGTAAAAACATTCAGTACTTC.

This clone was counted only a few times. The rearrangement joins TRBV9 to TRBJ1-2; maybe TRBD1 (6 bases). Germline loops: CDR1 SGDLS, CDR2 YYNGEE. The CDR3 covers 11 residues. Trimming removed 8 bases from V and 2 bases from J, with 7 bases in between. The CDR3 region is CASTGNYGYTF. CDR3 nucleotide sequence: TGTGCCAGTACAGGGAACTATGGCTACACCTTC.

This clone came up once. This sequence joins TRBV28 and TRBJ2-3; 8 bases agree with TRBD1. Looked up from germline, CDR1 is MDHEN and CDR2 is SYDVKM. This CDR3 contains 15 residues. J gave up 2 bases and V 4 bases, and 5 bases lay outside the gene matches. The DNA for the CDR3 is TGTGCCAGCAGTTCGCCGGGACAGGCCACAGATACGCAGTATTTT. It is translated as CASSSPGQATDTQYF. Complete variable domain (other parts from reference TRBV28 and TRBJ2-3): DVKVTQSSRYLVKRTGEKVFLECVQDMDHENMFWYRQDPGLGLRLIYFSYDVKMKEKGDIPEGYSVSREKKERFSLILESASTNQTSMYLCASSSPGQATDTQYFGPGTRLTVL.

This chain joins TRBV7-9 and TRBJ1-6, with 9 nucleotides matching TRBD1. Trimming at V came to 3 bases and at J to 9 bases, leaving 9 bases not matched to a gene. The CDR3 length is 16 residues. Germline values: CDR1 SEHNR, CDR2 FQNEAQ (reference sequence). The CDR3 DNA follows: TGTGCCAGCAGCTTTCCTGGACAGGGGCCGATTTCACCCCTCCACTTT. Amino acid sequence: CASSFPGQGPISPLHF.